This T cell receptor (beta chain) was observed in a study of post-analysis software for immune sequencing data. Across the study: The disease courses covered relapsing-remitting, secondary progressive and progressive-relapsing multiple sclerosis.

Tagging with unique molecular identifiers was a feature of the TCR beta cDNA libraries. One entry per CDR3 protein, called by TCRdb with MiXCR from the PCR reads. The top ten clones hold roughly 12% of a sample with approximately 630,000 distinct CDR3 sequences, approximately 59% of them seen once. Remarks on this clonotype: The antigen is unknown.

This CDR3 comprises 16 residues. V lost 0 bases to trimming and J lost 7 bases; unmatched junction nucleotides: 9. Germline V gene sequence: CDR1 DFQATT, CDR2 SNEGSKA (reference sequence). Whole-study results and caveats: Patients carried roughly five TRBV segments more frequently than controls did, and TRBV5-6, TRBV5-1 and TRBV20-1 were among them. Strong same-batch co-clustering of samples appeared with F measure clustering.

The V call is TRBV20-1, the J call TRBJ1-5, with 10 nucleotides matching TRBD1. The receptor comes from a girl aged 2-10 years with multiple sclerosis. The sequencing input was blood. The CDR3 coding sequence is TGCAGTGCTAGAGATCGGGACAGGGGAAGAGGGCAGCCCCAGCATTTT. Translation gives CSARDRDRGRGQPQHF.